This T cell receptor beta chain was identified in a study of control samples from healthy donors and cancer patients. Germline trimming cut 8 bases from V and 6 bases from J; bases unmatched to any gene: 4. Looked up from germline, CDR1 is MNHEY and CDR2 is SVGAGI. CDR3 length: 12 amino acids. The table came from immunoSEQ multiplex PCR; TCRdb's copy has only in-frame clones and leaves some out. Of over 85,000 clones in the sample, 85% to 90% were seen once. The sequence was obtained from a woman aged 60-75 years with lung cancer. Input material: PBMCs. J is TRBJ1-2 and V is TRBV6-5, with TRBD1 matching 9 bases. The CDR3: CASGDRVDGYTF. The CDR3, as DNA: TGTGCCAGCGGGGACAGGGTAGATGGCTACACCTTC.